This T cell receptor beta chain was recorded in a study of blood T cell repertoires in COVID-19. Per the authors' pipeline: Amplification of reference gene primers was used by the study to estimate nucleated cell counts. Method: immunoSEQ multiplex PCR; TCRdb's copy keeps in-frame clones and lacks some. The D gene and trimming were derived from the DNA, and the V and J assignments and clone size from that table. The table has about 250,000 clones, around 88% seen once; the top ten hold roughly 1.4%. CDR3 size: 19 residues. CDR1 and CDR2 (germline): MNHEY, SVGEGT. The trim removed 4 bases at V and 7 bases at J, leaving 23 bases unmatched.

This clonotype was obtained from a man aged 80 or over with acute or convalescent COVID-19. V is TRBV6-2 or TRBV6-3 and J is TRBJ1-2; 8 bases line up with TRBD1. Material: peripheral blood. CDR3 sequence (DNA): TGTGCCAGCAGTTCTACCGGCGGAGGCATACAGGGGGTGCTTTCTGGCTACACCTTC. This codes for CASSSTGGGIQGVLSGYTF.